The present T cell receptor beta chain was sequenced within a study of cytomegalovirus exposure and HLA in healthy donors (dated by TCRdb to 2017 to 2019). With respect to the entire study: According to an earlier analysis of 587 of the donors, about 180 million T cells yielded 120 million or so unique TCR beta sequences and about 300 Gb of sequence data. An early release covering over 500 HLA-typed donors comprised around 300 gigabases of sequencing data and 85 million or so unique TCR sequences. Among the roughly 400 genotyped donors, approximately 82% belonged to the genetic ancestry cluster associated with self-reported Caucasian donors. The aim of the study was to test whether cataloging public T cell receptors could identify signatures of past pathogen exposure. The study used immunosequencing to profile the T cell repertoires of 666 subjects and linked those repertoires to cytomegalovirus serostatus. Besides the first cohort of 550 to 750 subjects, a separate validation cohort made up of over 95 different subjects was used. The study combined high-throughput TCR immunosequencing, statistical association of individual TCRs with disease status, and machine learning to predict cytomegalovirus infection status. To study patterns of TCR occurrence, a later analysis re-analyzed previously published TCR beta repertoires from around 700 donors and added high-resolution HLA genotyping. Rather than using new phenotypic data, the later analysis identified candidate immune exposures from TCR beta sequences and from how often those sequences occurred across donors. An earlier analysis of some 600 of the donors applied high-throughput TCR beta sequencing to assess whether each TCR beta V gene segment acted as functional or pseudogenic. Donor age, sex, ethnicity and CMV serostatus were collected together with the repertoire data. A later genetic analysis took genome-wide SNP genotypes for about 55% of the roughly 670 donors and used that subset as a discovery cohort. All discovery cohort repertoires had been generated on a single sequencing platform. HLA typing included class I and class II loci at four-digit resolution. Typing coverage varied by locus: roughly 629-630 donors for A, B, C, DRB1 and DQB1; about 520 for DQA1; over 600 for DPA1; roughly 450 for DPB1. Several DR-DQ haplotypes were handled as single units for association and clustering, since linkage in the cohort was strong. Among 300 to 500 genotyped donors of the cohort, an average of approximately 240,000 unique TCR beta nucleotide sequences was sequenced per donor, of which approximately 18% were non-productive. Findings and caveats that apply to the study as a whole: It was suggested by the authors that the approach could potentially be generalized to other disease states and immunological phenotypes. Linkage disequilibrium might explain the correlated functional status among segregating V segments, but an unknown experimental factor could not be ruled out. A group of highly shared sequence variants was considered likely to be a technical artifact of the sequencing pipeline. According to a later analysis, TCR association rates differed among HLA loci, with DRB1 alleles showing the most associated TCRs and HLA-C alleles showing the fewest. This cohort had only TCR beta chains sequenced, and the lack of alpha or paired-chain data limited which features could be detected. Most CMV-associated TCR beta chains appeared to be HLA-restricted in a later analysis, and the HLA associations seemed to be driven largely by CMV exposure. According to a later genetic analysis, donors in an Asian-associated ancestry cluster had fewer N-insertions in productive TCRs than the roughly 670-donor mean. According to a later analysis, parvovirus B19, influenza, CMV and Epstein-Barr virus appeared linked to several top co-occurrence clusters. Because counts were too low, about 18 rarely observed V segments, including chromosome 9 orphons, were left out of the earlier analysis of approximately 500 of the donors. Immune exposure information for the cohort was limited to CMV serostatus. A later analysis found that HLA-associated TCR beta chains were more clonally expanded and had lower generation probabilities than equally common non-associated chains. In vitro tests confirmed that a few of the cytomegalovirus-associated TCR beta chains recognize cytomegalovirus antigens. Assigning TCR associations to individual alleles was difficult when HLA alleles, especially DR and DQ, strongly co-occurred. In a later genetic analysis, a missense DCLRE1C variant was associated with V-gene and J-gene trimming of TCR beta chains, and the association was replicated in an independent cohort. Because some donors lacked HLA typing at each locus, the association tests relied only on the typed subset. Presence/absence analyses assumed roughly uniform sequencing depth across donors, an assumption that may not hold. A further reported finding was that TCR beta sequences accurately predicted the HLA-A and HLA-B alleles for most subjects in the first cohort. In a later analysis, 16,951 TCR beta sequences were associated with specific HLA alleles at a false discovery rate of 0.05. Cytomegalovirus status was reported to be diagnosed by the classifier with high specificity and sensitivity in both the original and validation cohorts. Broadly in line with IMGT annotations, most TCR beta V segments showed up in productive rearrangements about 87% or about 30% of the time in an earlier analysis of around 600 of the donors. Most TCR sequences were observed very rarely across donors, whereas some public TCRs were present in many individuals. The study gave a list of about 150 TCR beta chains associated with cytomegalovirus. Some IMGT-functional V segments, including TRBV6-2 and TRBV6-3, could not be told apart with the 87-base-pair reads, so those segments were excluded.

The germline V gene supplies CDR1 SGHDN and CDR2 FVKESK. Trimming accounts for 1 base at V and 5 bases at J, while the number of junction bases matched to no gene is 3. Measured from the cysteine to the phenylalanine, the CDR3 is 15 residues long. Only the CDR3 part of the read is kept: 45 bases, read in frame from the first base. Receptors were amplified or captured by the immunoSEQ multiplex PCR assay. For the multiplex PCR, a mixture combining 60 forward primers for TCR Vbeta segments and 13 reverse primers for TCR Jbeta segments was used. The CDR3 region of rearranged TCR beta genes was amplified from genomic DNA with a multiplex PCR assay. The Illumina HiSeq System was used to sequence the amplified TCR beta libraries as 87-base-pair reads. The paper's processing steps were these. Across the 700 or so repertoires, a later analysis counted roughly 77 million unique TCR beta chains, approximately 12 million of which were shared by at least two donors. A nearest-neighbor algorithm error-corrected the raw reads and collapsed the reads into unique sequences, merging closely related sequences to remove PCR and sequencing errors. Alignment of CDR3 sequences to IMGT reference sequences was used to assign V, D and J gene segments. For a sequence to be retained, a match of at least six nucleotides was required to both a V gene segment and a J gene segment. Rearrangements were classified as productive when the CDR3 lacked stop codons and remained in frame with V and J, and all other rearrangements were classified as non-productive. CDR3 was defined by IMGT convention, running from the second conserved V-encoded cysteine to the conserved J-encoded phenylalanine. The earlier analysis of about 570 of the donors excluded any sequence lacking an unambiguous match to a single V gene segment. An earlier analysis of about 600 of the donors called V segments functional above 56.7% productive rearrangements and segregating when the between-donor standard deviation exceeded 5%. A statistical classification framework was built to diagnose cytomegalovirus status from the catalog of TCR beta chain sequences. V and J gene assignment, in a later analysis, came from comparing TCR nucleotide sequences with IMGT/GENE-DB human TR gene sequences. A later analysis assigned CDR3 sequences and most-parsimonious VDJ recombination scenarios with the TCRdist pipeline. In a later analysis, each TCR beta chain was defined by its CDR3 amino acid sequence together with its V-gene family, and reads without a unique V-gene family were excluded. As a way to deal with suspected cross-contamination and a sequencing artifact, a later analysis dropped hundreds of nucleotide sequences that were highly shared and had low generation probability. A later analysis calculated a clonal expansion index for each public chain from normalized within-repertoire ranks of inferred template counts. A later analysis computed generation probabilities with a VDJ recombination model fitted to out-of-frame rearrangements, and checked the results against IGoR. In a later analysis, hypergeometric tests were used to score TCR-TCR, TCR-HLA and TCR-CMV co-occurrence, with a repertoire-size bias correction applied to TCR pairs. A later analysis estimated false discovery rates by permuting HLA or CMV assignments 20 times. In a later analysis, co-occurring TCRs were grouped using DBSCAN, and TCRdist sequence similarity was added for clustering within HLA-allele-positive subsets. Repertoires with fewer than 30,000 or more than 120,000 public chains were left out of co-occurrence clustering, as were about five repertoires with anomalous nucleotide sharing. This immuneACCESS table, as held by TCRdb, lists in-frame sequences with V and J called but not all clones. Of the missing ones, under half trace to an unresolved V gene in checked studies; the others have no known cause. V, J and clone size were drawn from that table, and D and trimming were deduced from the DNA. This sample is represented by 150,000 to 200,000 clones; around 77% of them were singletons. Of the sample, 3% to 3.5% falls within the top ten clones.

Remarks on this clone: Its binding antigen is unknown. No much larger clone is present one base from it, and per-base qualities are unavailable.

The cohort consisted of some 670 healthy bone marrow donors. Cohort members were all nominally healthy when sampled, although unrecorded immune exposures were likely present. The donor tested CMV seronegative, placing the donor among the 350 or so seronegative members of the cohort. A peripheral blood sample was provided by each donor, and peripheral blood mononuclear cells were used for TCR beta sequencing. The Qiagen DNeasy Blood Extraction Kit was used to extract genomic DNA from the blood cell samples. Recombination linked TRBV14 to TRBJ2-1; 9 bases in between match TRBD2. This sequence was found in a female donor in good health and CMV-seronegative. The sequencing sample was made of PBMCs. The nucleotides are TGTGCCAGCAGCCAAGGACTAGCGGAGGACAATGAGCAGTTCTTC. Its protein product is CASSQGLAEDNEQFF.